Below, one TCR beta chain is given with its context. The target antigen is unknown. Measured with immunoSEQ multiplex PCR; TCRdb has only the in-frame clones, and not every one. The profile covers approximately 14,000 clones, with more than 75% appearing a single time and around 6.3% taken by the ten largest. The bone marrow was collected post-transplant, and it came from the posterior iliac crest or another site. This specimen belongs to a study of graft-versus-host responses after intestinal transplantation. Study observations and caveats: The study found high graft-versus-host to host-versus-graft clonal ratios in allografts of patients with graft-donor T cell macrochimerism. Peak circulating GvH clone levels tracked with early post-transplant HvG declines.

Germline CDR1 reads PRHDT; CDR2 reads FYEKMQ (reference sequence). V was cut by 5 bases and J by 2 bases, with 16 bases left in between. The CDR3 is 15 residues long. This specimen was bone marrow, taken around 120 days after intestinal transplantation. The V and J genes are TRBV13 and TRBJ2-7; either TRBD1 or TRBD2 may supply D (5 bases each). The clonotype comes from a human patient who received an intestinal transplant, so some T cells may come from the graft donor. The CDR3 DNA sequence: TGTGCCAGCAGCCCATCCGGGACGGCTGCCTACGAGCAGTACTTC. This translates into CASSPSGTAAYEQYF.